Presented here are 21 T cell receptor beta chains from one specimen sequenced in a study of CD8 T cells in ankylosing spondylitis (dated by TCRdb to 2015 to 2018). Receptor amplification or capture employed 5' RACE. The sequencing machine was an Illumina HiSeq 2500. TCRdb trimmed public reads at Q25 via fastp, called clones via MiXCR and kept in-frame beta chains. Duplicate CDR3 protein sequences are folded into a single record with the most common DNA and genes. The sample table shows around 120,000 distinct CDR3 sequences, and 12% to 15% are seen once. The top ten hold about 3% of the sample. Sequencing was performed on blood, either unsorted or a sorted T cell fraction (not recorded which). The source is a female donor with ankylosing spondylitis or in good health (not recorded which).

There are a few counts of this clonotype. The rearrangement joins TRBV29-1 to TRBJ2-3; 7 bases line up with TRBD1. This CDR3 spans 13 amino acids. After removal of 6 bases from V and 3 bases from J, the junction contained 6 bases not matched to a gene. Germline CDR1 and CDR2: SQVTM and ANQGSEA. CDR3 nucleotides: TGCAGCGTCCTAGGGGGCGAGACAGATACGCAGTATTTT. It yields the protein CSVLGGETDTQYF.

V is TRBV20-1 and J is TRBJ2-7; 8 nucleotides match TRBD1. After removal of 0 bases from V and 5 bases from J, the junction contained 6 bases not matched to a gene. This CDR3 region has 14 residues. Germline V gene sequence: CDR1 DFQATT, CDR2 SNEGSKA (reference sequence). DNA of the CDR3: TGCAGTGCTAGAGATCTGGCAGGGGGCGACGAGCAGTACTTC. As protein: CSARDLAGGDEQYF.

This CDR3 reads CASSYSNSGFYEQYF. CDR3 DNA: TGTGCCAGCAGTTACTCGAATAGCGGGTTCTACGAGCAGTACTTC. The chain combines TRBV6-5 with TRBJ2-7; 7 bases line up with TRBD2. Germline CDR1 and CDR2: MNHEY and SVGAGI. Losses at the gene ends were 0 bases for V and 3 bases for J; bases not matched to a gene: 5. This CDR3 spans 15 amino acids.

This clonotype was counted ten times or more. The rearrangement joins TRBV5-1 to TRBJ2-1; D not certain. Trimming stripped 0 bases from V and 4 bases from J, with 5 bases between. From germline, CDR1 is SGHRS and CDR2 YFSETQ. The CDR3 is 13 amino acids. CDR3 residues: CASSLVGYNEQFF. The CDR3 nucleotides read TGCGCCAGCAGCTTGGTCGGGTACAATGAGCAGTTCTTC.

In the case of this clonotype: The germline gene is not matched at one end of the junction; a read error may be the cause. The genes are TRBV5-1 and TRBJ2-7; 7 bases are shared with TRBD2. Per the germline V gene, CDR1 is SGHRS and CDR2 is YFSETQ. The CDR3 runs 15 residues. The CDR3 here is CASGKEGLGSYEQCF. CDR3 nucleotide sequence: TGCGCCAGCGGCAAGGAAGGACTAGGAAGCTACGAGCAGTGCTTC.

The chain employs TRBV5-5 and TRBJ2-1, with 13 bases identical to TRBD2. V shed 6 bases and J 10 bases; nucleotides not matched to a gene: 10. CDR1 and CDR2 from the germline V gene are SGHKS and YYEKEE (reference sequence). This CDR3 comprises 15 residues. The CDR3 loop is CASKLGGTSGAEQFF. The CDR3 coding sequence is TGTGCCAGCAAGCTTGGAGGGACTAGCGGGGCAGAGCAGTTCTTC. Filled out from reference TRBV5-5 and TRBJ2-1, the complete variable domain reads DAGVTQSPTHLIKTRGQQVTLRCSPISGHKSVSWYQQVLGQGPQFIFQYYEKEERGRGNFPDRFSARQFPNYSSELNVNALLLGDSALYLCASKLGGTSGAEQFFGPGTRLTVL.

J is TRBJ1-1 and V is TRBV3-1, with a tentative D call TRBD1 (6 bases). This CDR3 contains 16 residues. Between the trimmed V and J ends, which lost 1 base and 1 base, there was a span of 13 bases. Germline V gives CDR1 LGHDT, CDR2 YNNKEL (reference sequence). The CDR3 DNA follows: TGTGCCAGCAGCCAAGCCCAAGGGGGGCCGAACACTGAAGCTTTCTTT. Its translation is CASSQAQGGPNTEAFF.

This clonotype was observed a handful of times. The chain joins TRBV12-3 or TRBV12-4 to TRBJ2-2; D uncertain. This CDR3 is built from 14 residues. V lost 7 bases and J lost 6, with 15 bases in between. CDR3: CASKDPDWAGELFF. The CDR3 nucleotides are TGTGCCAGCAAGGACCCTGATTGGGCCGGGGAGCTGTTTTTT.

Many counts were recorded for this clonotype. This sequence joins TRBV10-3 and TRBJ2-3; TRBD2 matches 7 bases. Losses at the gene ends were 4 bases for V and 0 bases for J; bases not matched to a gene: 7. The CDR3 loop spans 16 amino acids. Per germline, CDR1 ENHRY and CDR2 SYGVKD. As DNA, the CDR3 is TGTGCCATCAGTGGGGGGGAGGGGCGTAGCACAGATACGCAGTATTTT. Its translation is CAISGGEGRSTDTQYF.

This clonotype occurred once. This chain connects TRBV21-1 to TRBJ1-1. TRBV21-1 is a pseudogene. The CDR3 covers 14 residues. The CDR3 region has the DNA TGTGCCAGCACCCCACAAACGAAGGACACTGAAGCTTTCTTT. This translates into CASTPQTKDTEAFF.

This clonotype appeared many times. This chain joins TRBV7-2 and TRBJ2-5; D gene unclear. The CDR3 has 14 residues. Germline V lookup: CDR1 SGHTA, CDR2 FQGNSA. Trimming removed 1 base at V and 2 bases at J, with 8 bases between. DNA for the CDR3: TGTGCCAGCAGCTTAGACGTGGGGCAAGAGACCCAGTACTTC. Protein sequence: CASSLDVGQETQYF.

This clonotype was counted only a few times. This chain joins TRBV11-3 and TRBJ2-1, with D tentatively TRBD1 (5 bases). Germline CDR1 SGHNT, CDR2 YENEEA. The CDR3 totals 15 residues. Trimming stripped 3 bases from V and 1 base from J, with 10 bases between. This CDR3 is CASSFLQGSYNEQFF. DNA for the CDR3: TGTGCCAGCAGCTTTCTCCAGGGATCCTACAATGAGCAGTTCTTC.

This clonotype was counted at least ten times. This chain links TRBV20-1 with TRBJ1-2, with 10 bases matching TRBD1. CDR1 is DFQATT and CDR2 is SNEGSKA in the germline V gene (reference sequence). CDR3 length: 14 residues. V shed 5 bases, J shed 1 base, and the junction held 4 bases outside the gene matches. Here the CDR3 DNA reads TGCAGTGCTCGACAGGGGGCGGGTAACTATGGCTACACCTTC. It specifies CSARQGAGNYGYTF.

With regard to this clonotype: Possible read error: a much larger clone is one base away. The chain employs TRBV29-1 and TRBJ2-7, with D perhaps TRBD1 (5 bases). The CDR3 has 13 residues. Germline V lookup: CDR1 SQVTM, CDR2 ANQGSEA. CDR3 amino acids: CSVVVLDTYEQCF. DNA for the CDR3: TGCAGCGTTGTGGTTTTGGACACCTACGAGCAGTGCTTC.

This clonotype was seen at least ten times. The rearrangement uses TRBV21-1 and TRBJ2-3; TRBD2 is the table's D call and was not checked against the DNA. TRBV21-1 is designated a pseudogene. The CDR3 has 17 amino acids. The CDR3 protein is CASREGLLADPTDTQYF. The CDR3 coding sequence is TGTGCCAGCAGAGAGGGGCTACTAGCGGACCCCACAGATACGCAGTATTTT.

This clonotype has a count of ten or more. This rearrangement joins TRBV5-1 to TRBJ2-5; maybe TRBD1 (8 bases). The CDR3 runs to 16 residues. V was trimmed by 3 bases and J by 3 bases, leaving 18 bases between them. Germline V lookup: CDR1 SGHRS, CDR2 YFSETQ. In nucleotides, the CDR3 is TGCGCCAGCAGCTCACAGGGGGGGATAAACAAAGAGACCCAGTACTTC. Residues: CASSSQGGINKETQYF.

The chain is built from TRBV5-1 and TRBJ2-5; weak D call: TRBD1 (6 bases). V lost 6 bases and J lost 5, with 17 bases in between. The germline gives CDR1 SGHRS, CDR2 YFSETQ. The CDR3 runs to 14 residues. For the CDR3, the DNA is TGCGCCAGCACAACCTCACAGGGTGGTGAGACCCAGTACTTC. Its translation is CASTTSQGGETQYF. Based on the CDR3 plus reference TRBV5-1 and TRBJ2-5, the full variable domain is KAGVTQTPRYLIKTRGQQVTLSCSPISGHRSVSWYQQTPGQGLQFLFEYFSETQRNKGNFPGRFSGRQFSNSRSEMNVSTLELGDSALYLCASTTSQGGETQYFGPGTRLLVL.

The chain recombines TRBV28 with TRBJ1-6; D may be TRBD1 (6 bases). This CDR3 comprises 14 residues. Trimming took off 3 bases at V and 4 bases at J, with 7 bases between the two ends. The germline CDR1 and CDR2 sequences are MDHEN and SYDVKM. The CDR3 loop reads CASSFTGYNSPLHF. In DNA form, the CDR3 reads TGTGCCAGCAGTTTTACAGGGTATAATTCACCCCTCCACTTT.

The rearrangement uses TRBV7-4 and TRBJ2-3, with TRBD2 identical over 14 bases. The germline gives CDR1 SGHVT, CDR2 SQSDAQ. The CDR3 consists of 21 residues. V dropped 3 bases and J dropped 2; count of bases not matched to a gene: 16. CDR3 coding DNA: TGTGCCAGCAGCTTGGGACTAGCGGGAGTGGAGGCATGGTCTACCACAGATACGCAGTATTTT. As protein: CASSLGLAGVEAWSTTDTQYF.

This clonotype has a handful of counts. This chain connects TRBV3-1 to TRBJ2-7, with D unclear. This CDR3 is 17 amino acids long. Trimming left V 0 bases short and J 0 bases short, with 15 bases between. Germline V gene data show CDR1 as LGHDT and CDR2 as YNNKEL (reference sequence). The CDR3 sequence: CASSQDAAGSTSYEQYF. The CDR3 nucleotides read TGTGCCAGCAGCCAAGATGCGGCAGGATCCACCTCCTACGAGCAGTACTTC.

This chain joins TRBV29-1 and TRBJ2-2; D ambiguous. V was clipped by 5 bases and J by 2 bases, with 3 bases between them. The CDR3 runs 11 residues. Germline V gives CDR1 SQVTM, CDR2 ANQGSEA. This chain's CDR3 is CSVYNTGELFF. The CDR3 DNA reads as TGCAGCGTTTATAACACCGGGGAGCTGTTTTTT.